The clone carrying this T cell receptor beta chain was recorded once. Seattle cases were enrolled at active infection and followed longitudinally. The sample belongs to a study of blood T cell repertoires in COVID-19. Study-wide background: PBMCs, B-cell-depleted T cells, or T cells provided the cDNA or gDNA that made up the material.

V gave up 0 bases and J gave up 4 bases; unmatched junction bases: 5. Germline assignment: CDR1 MNHNY and CDR2 SVGAGI (reference sequence). This CDR3 is 16 amino acids long. In the authors' workflow: The assay estimated nucleated cells by amplifying reference gene primers. Measured with immunoSEQ multiplex PCR; TCRdb has only the in-frame clones, and not every one. V and J calls and clone size are given by that table; D and trimming were obtained from the DNA. The sample lists 210,000 or so clones; about 83% were seen once. This chain connects TRBV6-6 to TRBJ1-2, with TRBD1 identical over 10 bases. This clonotype originated in a woman under 40 with COVID-19, enrolled during active disease. Material for sequencing was peripheral blood. CDR3 coding DNA: TGTGCCAGCAGTTACTCCCGGACAGGGGGGGGCTATGGCTACACCTTC. It encodes CASSYSRTGGGYGYTF.